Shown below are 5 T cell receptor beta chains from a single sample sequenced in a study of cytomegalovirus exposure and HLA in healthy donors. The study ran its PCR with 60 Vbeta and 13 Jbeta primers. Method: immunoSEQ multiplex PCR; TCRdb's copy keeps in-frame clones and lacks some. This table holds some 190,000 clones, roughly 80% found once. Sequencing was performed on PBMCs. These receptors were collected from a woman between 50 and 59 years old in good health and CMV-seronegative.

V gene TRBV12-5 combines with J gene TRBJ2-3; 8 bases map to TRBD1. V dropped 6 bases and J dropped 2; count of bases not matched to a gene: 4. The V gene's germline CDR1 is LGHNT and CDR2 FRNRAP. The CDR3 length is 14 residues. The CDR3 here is CASGSGQATDTQYF. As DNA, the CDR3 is TGTGCTAGTGGATCGGGACAGGCCACAGATACGCAGTATTTT.

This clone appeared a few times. The CDR3 bases are TGCGCCAGCAGCTTGGTATCAGGGGGACTGAACACTGAAGCTTTCTTT. Its protein is CASSLVSGGLNTEAFF. The chain is built from TRBV5-1 and TRBJ1-1; TRBD1 agrees at 7 bases. The CDR3 is 16 residues long. Germline V gene data show CDR1 as SGHRS and CDR2 as YFSETQ. The junction had 5 bases not matched to a gene; V was cut back by 0 bases and J by 0 bases.

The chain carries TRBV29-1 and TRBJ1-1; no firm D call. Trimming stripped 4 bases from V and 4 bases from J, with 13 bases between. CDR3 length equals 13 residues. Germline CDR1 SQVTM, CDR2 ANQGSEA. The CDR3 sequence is CSVVIREGTEAFF. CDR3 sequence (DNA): TGCAGCGTTGTCATCCGGGAGGGCACTGAAGCTTTCTTT.

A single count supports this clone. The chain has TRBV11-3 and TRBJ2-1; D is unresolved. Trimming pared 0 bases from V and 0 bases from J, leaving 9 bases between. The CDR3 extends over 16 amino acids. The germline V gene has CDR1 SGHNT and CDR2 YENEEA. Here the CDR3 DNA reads TGTGCCAGCAGCTTAGATCTGGCAGACTCCTACAATGAGCAGTTCTTC. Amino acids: CASSLDLADSYNEQFF.

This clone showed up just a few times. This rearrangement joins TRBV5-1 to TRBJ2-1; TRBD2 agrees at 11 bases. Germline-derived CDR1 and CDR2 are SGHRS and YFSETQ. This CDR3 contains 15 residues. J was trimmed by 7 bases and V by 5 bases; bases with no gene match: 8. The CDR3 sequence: CASRSGTSGPNEQFF. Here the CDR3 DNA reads TGCGCCAGCAGGTCGGGGACTAGCGGACCTAATGAGCAGTTCTTC. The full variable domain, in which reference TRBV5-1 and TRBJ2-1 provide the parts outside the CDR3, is KAGVTQTPRYLIKTRGQQVTLSCSPISGHRSVSWYQQTPGQGLQFLFEYFSETQRNKGNFPGRFSGRQFSNSRSEMNVSTLELGDSALYLCASRSGTSGPNEQFFGPGTRLTVL.